A selection of T cell receptor beta chains follows, all from one sample in a study of shared clonotypes between healthy human individuals. Sequenced by immunoSEQ multiplex PCR; TCRdb stores in-frame clones only, minus some. In the table there are 1 million to 1.3 million clones, 75% to 85% of which are singletons. The sample was memory CD4+ T cells from PBMCs. These receptors all stem from a man aged 18-30 years in good health. Some clones in this sample may be carry-over from other donors' samples. Each CDR3 is given with its conserved first and last residue.

TRBV28	TRBJ1-2	CASSYQYGYTF
TRBV28	TRBJ1-2	CASSLEGLGGYGYTF
TRBV18	TRBJ1-5	CASSPTDRFNQPQHF
TRBV4-2	TRBJ2-2	CASSSGLAGLNTGELFF
TRBV5-5	TRBJ1-5	CASSFTGGSNQPQHF
TRBV6-6	TRBJ1-4	CASSYSRTGVQEKLFF
TRBV28	TRBJ1-6	CASSTRQGGNSPLHF
TRBV14	TRBJ2-3	CASSQKQGSSTDTQYF
TRBV11-2	TRBJ1-1	CASSFSGKGTEAFF
TRBV20-1	TRBJ2-3	CSAREYLTQYF
TRBV7-2	TRBJ2-7	CASSEGLAGQGKQYF
TRBV11-2	TRBJ2-1	CASSQTSNYNEQFF
TRBV5-1	TRBJ2-5	CASSLASYETQYF
TRBV14	TRBJ2-7	CASSIQGFGEQYF
TRBV5-6	TRBJ2-2	CASSLSPGRTNTGELFF
TRBV30	TRBJ2-7	CAWSGQAGVAYEQYF
TRBV6-6	TRBJ1-1	CASTQQGRITEAFF
TRBV6-1	TRBJ1-1	CASRHEGGKNTEAFF
TRBV5-1	TRBJ2-5	CASSWTGAGGRETQYF
TRBV21-1	TRBJ1-2	CARKSVDRGRGYGYTF
TRBV10-1	TRBJ2-5	CASSEDANRLGTQYF
TRBV6-1	TRBJ2-7	CATYPSSGYSYEQYF
TRBV11-2	TRBJ2-1	CASSLLKRGFYNEQFF
TRBV7-8	TRBJ1-1	CASSPRGQANTEAFF
TRBV18	TRBJ1-1	CASSQGQGADTEAFF
TRBV2	TRBJ2-3	CASSRQGDTQYF
TRBV19	TRBJ1-5	CASSAHRDAAQPQHF
TRBV2	TRBJ1-1	CASVIAQNTEAFF
TRBV7-2	TRBJ2-5	CASSLGFGQETQYF
TRBV21-1	TRBJ1-4	CASSKEEGINEKLFF
TRBV18	TRBJ1-5	CASSPPGAGQPQHF
TRBV2	TRBJ1-5	CASSSLGAATGKHF
TRBV7-2	TRBJ2-1	CASSLVGLVFGEQFF
TRBV6-1	TRBJ1-1	CASSVNSPRGEAFF
TRBV6-1	TRBJ1-1	CASWPRGRGPEAFF
TRBV2	TRBJ2-2	CASSYRAGELFF
TRBV9	TRBJ2-5	CASSSRGGYETQYF
TRBV28	TRBJ2-3	CASSFLGDTQYF
TRBV14	TRBJ1-1	CASSPPKGGEAFF
TRBV5-1	TRBJ2-3	CASSLSLAGDTQYF